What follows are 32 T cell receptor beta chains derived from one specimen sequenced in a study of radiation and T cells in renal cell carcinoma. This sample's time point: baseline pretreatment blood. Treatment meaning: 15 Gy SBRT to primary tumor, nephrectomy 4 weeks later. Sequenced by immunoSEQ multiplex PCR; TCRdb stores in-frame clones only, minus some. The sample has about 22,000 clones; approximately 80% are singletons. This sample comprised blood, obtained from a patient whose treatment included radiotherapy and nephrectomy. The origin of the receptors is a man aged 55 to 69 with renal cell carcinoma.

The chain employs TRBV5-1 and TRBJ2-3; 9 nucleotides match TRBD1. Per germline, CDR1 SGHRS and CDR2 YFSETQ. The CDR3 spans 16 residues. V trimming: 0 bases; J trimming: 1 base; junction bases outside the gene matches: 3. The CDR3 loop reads CASSLVTGGGTDTQYF. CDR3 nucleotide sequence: TGCGCCAGCAGCTTGGTAACAGGGGGCGGCACAGATACGCAGTATTTT.

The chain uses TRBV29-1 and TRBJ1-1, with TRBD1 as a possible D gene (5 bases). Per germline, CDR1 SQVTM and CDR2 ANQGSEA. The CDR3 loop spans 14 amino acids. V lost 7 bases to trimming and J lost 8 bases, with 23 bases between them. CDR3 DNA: TGCAGCGCTAACCTCGGGACGGCCGCTCCCGAAGCTTTCTTT. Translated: CSANLGTAAPEAFF. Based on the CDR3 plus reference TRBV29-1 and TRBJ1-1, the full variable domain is SAVISQKPSRDICQRGTSLTIQCQVDSQVTMMFWYRQQPGQSLTLIATANQGSEATYESGFVIDKFPISRPNLTFSTLTVSNMSPEDSSIYLCSANLGTAAPEAFFGQGTRLTVV.

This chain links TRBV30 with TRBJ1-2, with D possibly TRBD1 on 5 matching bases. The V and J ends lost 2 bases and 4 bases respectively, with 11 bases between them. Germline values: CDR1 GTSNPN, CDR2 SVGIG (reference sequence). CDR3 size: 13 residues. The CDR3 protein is CAWSQGGSYGYTF. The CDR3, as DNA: TGTGCCTGGAGTCAGGGAGGGAGCTATGGCTACACCTTC.

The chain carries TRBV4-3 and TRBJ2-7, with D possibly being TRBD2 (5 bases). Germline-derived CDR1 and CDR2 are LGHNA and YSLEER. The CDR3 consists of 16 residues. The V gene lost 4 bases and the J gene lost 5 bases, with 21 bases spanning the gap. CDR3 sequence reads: CASSLGISAARNEQYF. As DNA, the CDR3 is TGCGCCAGCAGCCTAGGTATTTCAGCGGCGAGAAACGAGCAGTACTTC.

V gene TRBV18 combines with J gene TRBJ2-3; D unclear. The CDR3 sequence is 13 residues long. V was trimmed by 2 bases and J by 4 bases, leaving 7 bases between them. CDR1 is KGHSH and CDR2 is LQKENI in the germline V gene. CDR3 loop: CASSPSSPDTQYF. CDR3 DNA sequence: TGTGCCAGCTCACCATCATCGCCAGATACGCAGTATTTT.

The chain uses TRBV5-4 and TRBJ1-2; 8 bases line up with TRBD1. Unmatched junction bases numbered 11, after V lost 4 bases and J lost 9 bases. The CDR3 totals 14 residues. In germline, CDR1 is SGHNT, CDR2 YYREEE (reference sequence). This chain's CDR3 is CASSPEYGQGSYTF. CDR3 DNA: TGTGCCAGCAGCCCTGAATATGGACAGGGAAGCTACACCTTC.

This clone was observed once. The CDR3 DNA reads TGTGCCAGCAGCCGACAGGGAAAAGAGACCCAGTACTTC. It is translated as CASSRQGKETQYF. The chain combines TRBV27 with TRBJ2-5; 7 bases line up with TRBD1. CDR1 and CDR2 from the germline V gene are MNHEY and SMNVEV (reference sequence). V lost 6 bases, J lost 3 bases, and 4 bases stayed unmatched. The CDR3 has 13 residues.

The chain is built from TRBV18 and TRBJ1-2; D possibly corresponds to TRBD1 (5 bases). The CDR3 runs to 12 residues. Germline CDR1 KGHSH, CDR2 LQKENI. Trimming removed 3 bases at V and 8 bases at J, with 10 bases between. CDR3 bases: TGTGCCAGCTCACCGGTAGGGGAAGGCTACACCTTC. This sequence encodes CASSPVGEGYTF.

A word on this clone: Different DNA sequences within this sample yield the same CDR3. In DNA form, the CDR3 reads TGTGCCAGCAGCCCGGGGCCAAACTACGAGCAGTACTTC. Residues: CASSPGPNYEQYF. The genes are TRBV7-6 and TRBJ2-7, with D perhaps given as TRBD1 or TRBD2 (5 bases each). The CDR3 has 13 residues. CDR1 SGHVS and CDR2 FNYEAQ come from the germline V gene. Trimming pared 5 bases from V and 3 bases from J, leaving 11 bases between.

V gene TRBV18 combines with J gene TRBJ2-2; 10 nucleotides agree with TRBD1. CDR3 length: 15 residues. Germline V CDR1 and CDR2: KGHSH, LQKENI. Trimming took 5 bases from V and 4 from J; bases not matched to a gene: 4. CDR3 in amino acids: CASSSGQGSTGELFF. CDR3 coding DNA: TGTGCCAGCTCATCGGGACAGGGGAGCACCGGGGAGCTGTTTTTT. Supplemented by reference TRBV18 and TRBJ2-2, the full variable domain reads NAGVMQNPRHLVRRRGQEARLRCSPMKGHSHVYWYRQLPEEGLKFMVYLQKENIIDESGMPKERFSAEFPKEGPSILRIQQVVRGDSAAYFCASSSGQGSTGELFFGEGSRLTVL.

In DNA, the CDR3 is TGTGCCAGTAGTATAATCGGGGCAGGGGCGAACACTGAAGCTTTCTTT. This codes for CASSIIGAGANTEAFF. The rearrangement links TRBV19 to TRBJ1-1; D perhaps matches TRBD1 (6 bases). This CDR3 is 16 amino acids long. Trimming stripped 2 bases from V and 1 base from J, with 14 bases between. In germline, CDR1 is LNHDA, CDR2 SQIVND (reference sequence).

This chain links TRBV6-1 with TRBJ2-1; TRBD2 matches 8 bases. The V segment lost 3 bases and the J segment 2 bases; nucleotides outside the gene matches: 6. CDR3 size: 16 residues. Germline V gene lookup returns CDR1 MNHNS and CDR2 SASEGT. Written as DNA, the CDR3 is TGTGCCAGCAGTGATTCGCTAGCGGGCACCTACAATGAGCAGTTCTTC. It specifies CASSDSLAGTYNEQFF.

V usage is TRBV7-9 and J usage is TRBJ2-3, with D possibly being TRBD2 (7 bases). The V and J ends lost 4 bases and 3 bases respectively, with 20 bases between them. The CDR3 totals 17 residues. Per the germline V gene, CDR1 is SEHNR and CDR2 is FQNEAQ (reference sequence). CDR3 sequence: CASSSPWGGRGTDTQYF. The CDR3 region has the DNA TGTGCCAGCAGCTCCCCCTGGGGGGGGCGGGGTACAGATACGCAGTATTTT.

For the CDR3, the DNA is TGTGCCAGCAGTTCCGGACAGACATACGAGCAGTACTTC. Translation: CASSSGQTYEQYF. J is TRBJ2-7 and V is TRBV28; tentatively, D is TRBD1 (6 bases). The CDR3 runs 13 residues. Germline V CDR1 and CDR2: MDHEN, SYDVKM. The ends were cut back, 4 bases at V and 4 bases at J, with 11 bases in the middle.

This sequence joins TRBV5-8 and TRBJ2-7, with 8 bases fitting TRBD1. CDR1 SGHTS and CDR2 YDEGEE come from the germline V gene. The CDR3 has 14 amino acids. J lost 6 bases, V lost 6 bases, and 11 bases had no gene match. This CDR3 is CASTLGQGFAEQYF. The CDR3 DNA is TGTGCCAGCACACTAGGACAGGGATTTGCCGAGCAGTACTTC.

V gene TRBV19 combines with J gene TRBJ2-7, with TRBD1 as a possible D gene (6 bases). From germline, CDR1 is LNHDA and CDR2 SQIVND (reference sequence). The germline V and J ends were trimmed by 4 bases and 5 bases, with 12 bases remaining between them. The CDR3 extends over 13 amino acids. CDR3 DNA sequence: TGTGCCAGTAGTAGAACAGGGAGCGACGAGCAGTACTTC. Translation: CASSRTGSDEQYF.

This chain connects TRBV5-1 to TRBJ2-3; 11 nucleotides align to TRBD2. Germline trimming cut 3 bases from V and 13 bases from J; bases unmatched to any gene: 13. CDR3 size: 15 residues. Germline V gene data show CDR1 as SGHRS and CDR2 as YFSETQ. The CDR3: CASSSGTSGTTGEYF. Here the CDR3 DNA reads TGCGCCAGCAGCTCGGGGACTAGCGGAACAACGGGGGAGTATTTT.

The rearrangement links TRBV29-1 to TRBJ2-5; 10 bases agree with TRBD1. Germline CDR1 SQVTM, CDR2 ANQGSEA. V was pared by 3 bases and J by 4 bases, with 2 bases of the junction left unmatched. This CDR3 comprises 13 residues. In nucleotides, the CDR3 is TGCAGCGTTGAGACAGGGGGCGGAGAGACCCAGTACTTC. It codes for CSVETGGGETQYF.

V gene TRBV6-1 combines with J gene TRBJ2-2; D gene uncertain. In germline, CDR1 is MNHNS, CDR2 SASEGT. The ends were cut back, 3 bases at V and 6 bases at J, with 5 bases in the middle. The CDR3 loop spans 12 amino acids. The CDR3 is CASSDYSGELFF. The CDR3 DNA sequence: TGTGCCAGCAGTGACTACTCCGGGGAGCTGTTTTTT.

For the CDR3, the DNA is TGTGCCAGCAGTTTGGGGACAGGGGGCTCTGAGACCCAGTACTTC. Its protein is CASSLGTGGSETQYF. J is TRBJ2-5 and V is TRBV2, with 12 positions matching TRBD1. From germline, CDR1 is SNHLY and CDR2 FYNNEI. V trimming: 5 bases; J trimming: 5 bases; junction bases outside the gene matches: 6. CDR3 length: 15 amino acids. The whole variable domain, remainder taken from reference TRBV2 and TRBJ2-5, is EPEVTQTPSHQVTQMGQEVILRCVPISNHLYFYWYRQILGQKVEFLVSFYNNEISEKSEIFDDQFSVERPDGSNFTLKIRSTKLEDSAMYFCASSLGTGGSETQYFGPGTRLLVL.

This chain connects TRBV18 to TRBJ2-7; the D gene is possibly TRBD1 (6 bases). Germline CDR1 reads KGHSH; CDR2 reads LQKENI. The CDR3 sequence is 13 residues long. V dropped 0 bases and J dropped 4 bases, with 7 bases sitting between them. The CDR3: CASSPPGAYEQYF. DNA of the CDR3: TGTGCCAGCTCACCACCGGGGGCTTACGAGCAGTACTTC. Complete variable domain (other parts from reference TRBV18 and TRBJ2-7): NAGVMQNPRHLVRRRGQEARLRCSPMKGHSHVYWYRQLPEEGLKFMVYLQKENIIDESGMPKERFSAEFPKEGPSILRIQQVVRGDSAAYFCASSPPGAYEQYFGPGTRLTVT.

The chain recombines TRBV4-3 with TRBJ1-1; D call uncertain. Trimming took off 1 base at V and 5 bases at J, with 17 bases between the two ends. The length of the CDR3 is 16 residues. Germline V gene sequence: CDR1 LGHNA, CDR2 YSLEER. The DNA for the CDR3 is TGCGCCAGCAGCCAAGGCCTAGGATGGGGTGAAACTGAAGCTTTCTTT. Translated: CASSQGLGWGETEAFF.

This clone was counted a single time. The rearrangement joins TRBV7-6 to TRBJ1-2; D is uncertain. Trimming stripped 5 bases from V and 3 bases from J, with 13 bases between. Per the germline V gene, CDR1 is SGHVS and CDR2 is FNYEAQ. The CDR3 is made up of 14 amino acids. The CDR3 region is CASSPRAGDYGYTF. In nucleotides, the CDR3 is TGTGCCAGCAGCCCCCGGGCTGGGGACTATGGCTACACCTTC.

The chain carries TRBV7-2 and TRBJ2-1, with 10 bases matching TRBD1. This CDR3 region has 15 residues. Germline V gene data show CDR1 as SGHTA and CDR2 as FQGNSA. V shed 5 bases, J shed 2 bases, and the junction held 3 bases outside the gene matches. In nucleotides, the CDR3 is TGTGCCAGCAGCCTGGACAGGGGGGCCTACAATGAGCAGTTCTTC. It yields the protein CASSLDRGAYNEQFF.

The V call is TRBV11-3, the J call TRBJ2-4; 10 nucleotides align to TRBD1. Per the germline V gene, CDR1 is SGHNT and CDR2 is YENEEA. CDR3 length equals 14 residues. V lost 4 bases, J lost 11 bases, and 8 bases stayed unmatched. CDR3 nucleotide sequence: TGTGCCAGCAGCTCAGGGACAGGGGAAGTGGTTCAGTACTTC. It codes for CASSSGTGEVVQYF.

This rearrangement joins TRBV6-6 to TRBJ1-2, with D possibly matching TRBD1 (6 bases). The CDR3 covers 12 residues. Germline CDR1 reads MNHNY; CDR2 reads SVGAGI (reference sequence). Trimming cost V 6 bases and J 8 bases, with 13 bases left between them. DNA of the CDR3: TGTGCCAGCAGACAATACAGGGACGGCTACACCTTC. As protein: CASRQYRDGYTF.

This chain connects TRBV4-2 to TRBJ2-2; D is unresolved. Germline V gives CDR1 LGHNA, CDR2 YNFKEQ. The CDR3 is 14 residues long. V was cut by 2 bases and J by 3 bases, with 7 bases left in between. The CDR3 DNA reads TGTGCCAGCAGCCAAAATAGTCACACCGGGGAGCTGTTTTTT. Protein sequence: CASSQNSHTGELFF.

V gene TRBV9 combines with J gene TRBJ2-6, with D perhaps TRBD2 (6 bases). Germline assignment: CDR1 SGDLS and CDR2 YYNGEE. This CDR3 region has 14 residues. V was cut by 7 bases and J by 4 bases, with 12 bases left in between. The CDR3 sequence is CASGRGSGANVLTF. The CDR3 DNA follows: TGTGCCAGCGGTCGGGGGTCAGGGGCCAACGTCCTGACTTTC.

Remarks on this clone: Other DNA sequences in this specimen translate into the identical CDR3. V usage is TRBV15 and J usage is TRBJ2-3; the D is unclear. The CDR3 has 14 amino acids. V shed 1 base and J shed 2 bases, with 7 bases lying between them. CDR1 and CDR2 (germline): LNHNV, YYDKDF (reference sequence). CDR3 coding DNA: TGTGCCACCAGCAGAGGACTCTACACAGATACGCAGTATTTT. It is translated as CATSRGLYTDTQYF.

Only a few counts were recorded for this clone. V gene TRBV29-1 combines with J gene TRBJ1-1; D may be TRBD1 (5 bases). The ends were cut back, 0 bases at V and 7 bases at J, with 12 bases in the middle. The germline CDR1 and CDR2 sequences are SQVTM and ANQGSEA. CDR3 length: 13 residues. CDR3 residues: CSVEDRGHREAFF. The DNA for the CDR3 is TGCAGCGTTGAAGATCGAGGACACCGTGAAGCTTTCTTT.

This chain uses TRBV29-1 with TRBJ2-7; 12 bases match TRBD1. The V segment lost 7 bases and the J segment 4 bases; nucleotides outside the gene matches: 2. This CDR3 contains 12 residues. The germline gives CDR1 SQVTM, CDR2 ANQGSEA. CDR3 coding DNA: TGCAGCGGGGGACAGGGGGCTTACGAGCAGTACTTC. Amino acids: CSGGQGAYEQYF.

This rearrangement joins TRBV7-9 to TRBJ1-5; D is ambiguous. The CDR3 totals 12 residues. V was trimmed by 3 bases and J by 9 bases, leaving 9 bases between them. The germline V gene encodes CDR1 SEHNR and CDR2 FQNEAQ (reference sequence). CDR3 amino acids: CASSFGFRPQHF. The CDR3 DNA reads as TGTGCCAGCAGCTTTGGCTTTCGGCCCCAGCATTTT.